The source of this TCR beta chain is a study of blood T cells in healthy people across ages. A note on this clonotype: As yet, its antigen is unknown.

V gave up 2 bases and J gave up 2 bases; unmatched junction bases: 10. CDR3 length: 17 residues. From germline, CDR1 is LGHNA and CDR2 YSLEER. It was with a sample-barcoded 5' primer and a J-beta primer mix that a second PCR of roughly 7 to 12 cycles was run. One entry per CDR3 protein results from TCRdb running MiXCR on the 5' RACE reads. The sample contains 790,000 or so distinct CDR3 sequences, 35% to 60% of which appear only once. Whole-study findings and limits: Long-lived and aged donors differed, with more naive CD4+ cells and higher diversity in the long-lived.

The TCR was taken from a man at least 80 years old in good health. This chain uses TRBV4-3 with TRBJ2-3; 7 nucleotides line up with TRBD1. The sequencing input was blood. DNA for the CDR3: TGCGCCAGCAGCCAAAGGCCAGGGGGAACTTCCACAGATACGCAGTATTTT. This codes for CASSQRPGGTSTDTQYF.